The 15 T cell receptor beta chains below were found in one sample sequenced in a study of blood T cell repertoires in COVID-19. Clones were sequenced by immunoSEQ multiplex PCR, and TCRdb holds only the in-frame ones, with some missing. This table has 150,000 to 200,000 clones, more than 70% appearing once. Material for sequencing was peripheral blood. The receptor source for this set is a human donor in a cohort sampled during active COVID-19.

This chain uses TRBV19 with TRBJ2-7; no firm D call. The CDR3 is 14 amino acids. CDR1 and CDR2 (germline): LNHDA, SQIVND (reference sequence). V gave up 3 bases and J gave up 0 bases, with 9 bases separating them. CDR3 in amino acids: CASSIAAGSYEQYF. CDR3 nucleotide sequence: TGTGCCAGTAGTATCGCCGCAGGCTCCTACGAGCAGTACTTC.

This chain uses TRBV5-8 with TRBJ1-1; D call uncertain. The CDR3 is made up of 15 amino acids. Germline V CDR1 and CDR2: SGHTS, YDEGEE. Trimming took off 6 bases at V and 3 bases at J, with 18 bases between the two ends. In DNA form, the CDR3 reads TGTGCCAGCACCCCTGCCTTCAGCGTATACACTGAAGCTTTCTTT. Translating it yields CASTPAFSVYTEAFF.

V gene TRBV18 combines with J gene TRBJ2-7; D is unresolved. Germline V gives CDR1 KGHSH, CDR2 LQKENI. The germline V and J ends were trimmed by 4 bases and 2 bases, with 15 bases remaining between them. CDR3 length: 15 amino acids. CDR3: CASSHPAGVPYEQYF. Written as DNA, the CDR3 is TGTGCCAGCTCACACCCAGCAGGTGTGCCCTACGAGCAGTACTTC.

This clone was counted a single time. The CDR3 nucleotides are TGTGCCACCGGACTACTCGGGGAATACGAGCAGTACTTC. It codes for CATGLLGEYEQYF. The rearrangement joins TRBV10-3 to TRBJ2-7; a weak D match, TRBD2 (6 bases). CDR3 length: 13 residues. Trimming stripped 10 bases from V and 4 bases from J, with 17 bases between. The germline CDR1 and CDR2 sequences are ENHRY and SYGVKD.

The chain carries TRBV18 and TRBJ1-2, with D tentatively TRBD1 (6 bases). This CDR3 spans 14 amino acids. The germline gives CDR1 KGHSH, CDR2 LQKENI. With 3 bases removed from V and 1 base from J, the gap between germline ends came to 9 bases. The CDR3 DNA reads TGTGCCAGCTCACCGTCCAGGGGTAACTATGGCTACACCTTC. As protein: CASSPSRGNYGYTF.

This chain links TRBV28 with TRBJ2-1; 9 bases are a match to TRBD1. This CDR3 is 14 amino acids long. Unmatched junction bases numbered 10, after V lost 7 bases and J lost 9 bases. The V gene's germline CDR1 is MDHEN and CDR2 SYDVKM. CDR3 DNA: TGTGCCAGCAACGGTCCCGGGACAGGGTTTGAGCAGTTCTTC. Translation gives CASNGPGTGFEQFF.

The chain couples TRBV28 to TRBJ1-2; 12 nucleotides match TRBD1. This CDR3 is 15 amino acids long. V shed 4 bases, J shed 11 bases, and the junction held 11 bases outside the gene matches. CDR1 and CDR2 (germline): MDHEN, SYDVKM. CDR3 sequence (DNA): TGTGCCAGCAGTTCCTGGGGGACAGGGGGCTACGGTTACACCTTC. Protein product: CASSSWGTGGYGYTF.

This chain links TRBV7-2 with TRBJ2-3; tentative D call: TRBD2 (6 bases). The CDR3 runs to 15 residues. Trimming removed 1 base at V and 1 base at J, with 9 bases between. Germline V lookup: CDR1 SGHTA, CDR2 FQGNSA. The CDR3 nucleotides are TGTGCCAGCAGCTTAGTGGGGGGTCGCACAGATACGCAGTATTTT. It codes for CASSLVGGRTDTQYF.

This sequence joins TRBV5-1 and TRBJ1-2; unclear D gene. The ends were cut back, 5 bases at V and 4 bases at J, with 15 bases in the middle. Per germline, CDR1 SGHRS and CDR2 YFSETQ. The length of the CDR3 is 14 residues. The CDR3 loop is CASSTVGVGYGYTF. The DNA of the CDR3 is TGCGCCAGCAGTACGGTCGGGGTCGGCTATGGCTACACCTTC.

This clone came up a few times. The chain employs TRBV5-1 and TRBJ2-2, with a possible D match to TRBD2 (6 bases). Germline CDR1 and CDR2: SGHRS and YFSETQ. The V gene lost 2 bases and the J gene lost 3 bases, with 11 bases spanning the gap. The CDR3 consists of 15 residues. In nucleotides, the CDR3 is TGCGCCAGCAGCTTTTCGGAGGGAGACACCGGGGAGCTGTTTTTT. It yields the protein CASSFSEGDTGELFF.

The CDR3 sequence: CASSVGTGGEETQYF. The CDR3 DNA reads TGTGCCAGCTCGGTTGGGACAGGGGGCGAAGAGACCCAGTACTTC. The V gene is TRBV9, the J gene TRBJ2-5; 12 bases line up with TRBD1. This CDR3 has 15 amino acids. Trimming took 7 bases from V and 3 from J; bases not matched to a gene: 7. Germline V gives CDR1 SGDLS, CDR2 YYNGEE. Using reference TRBV9 and TRBJ2-5 for the parts outside the CDR3, the full variable domain is DSGVTQTPKHLITATGQRVTLRCSPRSGDLSVYWYQQSLDQGLQFLIQYYNGEERAKGNILERFSAQQFPDLHSELNLSSLELGDSALYFCASSVGTGGEETQYFGPGTRLLVL.

The V call is TRBV30, the J call TRBJ2-7; D remains ambiguous. V lost 0 bases and J lost 5, with 5 bases in between. The CDR3 consists of 11 residues. Germline lookup yields CDR1 GTSNPN and CDR2 SVGIG (reference sequence). CDR3 residues: CAWSVLDEQYF. CDR3 DNA sequence: TGTGCCTGGAGTGTACTGGACGAGCAGTACTTC.

This rearrangement joins TRBV6-6 to TRBJ2-1; possibly TRBD2 for D (6 bases). The CDR3 sequence is 15 residues long. Trimming removed 3 bases from V and 7 bases from J, with 16 bases in between. CDR1 is MNHNY and CDR2 is SVGAGI in the germline V gene (reference sequence). In nucleotides, the CDR3 is TGTGCCAGCAGTTATACCGGGAGCGGTGAGAATGAGCAGTTCTTC. It codes for CASSYTGSGENEQFF.

The rearrangement uses TRBV4-2 and TRBJ1-3; D uncertain. Germline CDR1 is LGHNA and CDR2 is YNFKEQ. Deletions cut 1 base from V and 4 bases from J, with 5 bases between. CDR3 length: 13 amino acids. CDR3 sequence reads: CASSQGLGNTIYF. CDR3 sequence (DNA): TGTGCCAGCAGCCAAGGTCTAGGAAACACCATATATTTT.

CDR3 coding DNA: TGTGCCAGCAGCGTAGGACAGGGGTTTAACACCGGGGAGCTGTTTTTT. This sequence encodes CASSVGQGFNTGELFF. This chain joins TRBV9 and TRBJ2-2, with 8 bases matching TRBD1. This CDR3 has 16 residues. Germline lookup yields CDR1 SGDLS and CDR2 YYNGEE. The V gene end was trimmed by 0 bases and the J gene end by 2 bases; junction bases not matched to a gene: 3.